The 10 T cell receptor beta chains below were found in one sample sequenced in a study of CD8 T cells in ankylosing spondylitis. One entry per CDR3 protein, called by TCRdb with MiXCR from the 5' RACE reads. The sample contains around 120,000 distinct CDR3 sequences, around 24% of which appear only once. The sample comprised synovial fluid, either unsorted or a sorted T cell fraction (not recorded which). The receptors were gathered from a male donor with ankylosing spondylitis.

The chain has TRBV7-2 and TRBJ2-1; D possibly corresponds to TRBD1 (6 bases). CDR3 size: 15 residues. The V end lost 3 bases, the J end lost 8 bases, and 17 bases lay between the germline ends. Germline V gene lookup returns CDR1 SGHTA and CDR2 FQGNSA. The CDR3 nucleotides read TGTGCCAGCAGCTTCGACAGGCTCTCCTCGGATGAGCAGTTCTTC. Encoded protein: CASSFDRLSSDEQFF.

In nucleotides, the CDR3 is TGCAGTGCCAGCCCGAGGGGAACGGTCTTAGCTAGCGAGCAGTACTTC. Its translation is CSASPRGTVLASEQYF. V usage is TRBV20-1 and J usage is TRBJ2-7; D is perhaps TRBD1 or TRBD2 (5 bases each). V was trimmed by 6 bases and J by 6 bases, leaving 27 bases between them. Germline loops: CDR1 DFQATT, CDR2 SNEGSKA (reference sequence). The CDR3 is 16 amino acids.

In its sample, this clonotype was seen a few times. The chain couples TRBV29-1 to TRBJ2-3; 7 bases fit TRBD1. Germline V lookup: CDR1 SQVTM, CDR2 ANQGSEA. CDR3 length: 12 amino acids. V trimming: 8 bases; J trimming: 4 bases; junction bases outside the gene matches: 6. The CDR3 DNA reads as TGCAGCTCTCGGACAGGTCCAGATACGCAGTATTTT. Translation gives CSSRTGPDTQYF.

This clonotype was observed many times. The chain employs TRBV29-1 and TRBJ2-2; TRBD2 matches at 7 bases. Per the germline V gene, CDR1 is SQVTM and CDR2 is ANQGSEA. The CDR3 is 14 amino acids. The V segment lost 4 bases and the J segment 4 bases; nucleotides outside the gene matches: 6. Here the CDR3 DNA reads TGCAGCGTTGTGATGTGGGAGGGCACCGGGGAGCTGTTTTTT. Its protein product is CSVVMWEGTGELFF.

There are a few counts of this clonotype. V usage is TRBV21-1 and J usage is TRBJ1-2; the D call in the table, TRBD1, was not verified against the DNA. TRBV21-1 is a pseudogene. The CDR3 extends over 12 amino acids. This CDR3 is CASRQGTYGYTF. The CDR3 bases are TGTGCCAGCAGACAGGGGACCTATGGCTACACCTTC.

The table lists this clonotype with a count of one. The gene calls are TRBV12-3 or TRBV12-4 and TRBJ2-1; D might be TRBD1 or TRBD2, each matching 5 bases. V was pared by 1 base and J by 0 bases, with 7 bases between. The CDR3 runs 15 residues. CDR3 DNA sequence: TGTGCCAGCAGTTTAGGGGACGCCTCCTACAATGAGCAGTTCTTC. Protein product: CASSLGDASYNEQFF.

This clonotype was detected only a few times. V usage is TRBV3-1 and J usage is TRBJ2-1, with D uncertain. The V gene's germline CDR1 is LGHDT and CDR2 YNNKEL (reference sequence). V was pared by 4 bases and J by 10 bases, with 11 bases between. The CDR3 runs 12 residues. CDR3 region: CASSPSRREQFF. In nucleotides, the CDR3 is TGTGCCAGCAGCCCGTCGAGGCGGGAGCAGTTCTTC.

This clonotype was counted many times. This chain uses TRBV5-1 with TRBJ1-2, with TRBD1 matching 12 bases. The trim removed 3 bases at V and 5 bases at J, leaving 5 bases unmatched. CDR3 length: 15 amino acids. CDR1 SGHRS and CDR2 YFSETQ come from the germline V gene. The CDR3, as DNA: TGCGCCAGCAGCTCGGGACAGGGGGCACGGTATGGCTACACCTTC. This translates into CASSSGQGARYGYTF. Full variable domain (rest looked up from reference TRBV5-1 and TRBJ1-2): KAGVTQTPRYLIKTRGQQVTLSCSPISGHRSVSWYQQTPGQGLQFLFEYFSETQRNKGNFPGRFSGRQFSNSRSEMNVSTLELGDSALYLCASSSGQGARYGYTFGSGTRLTVV.

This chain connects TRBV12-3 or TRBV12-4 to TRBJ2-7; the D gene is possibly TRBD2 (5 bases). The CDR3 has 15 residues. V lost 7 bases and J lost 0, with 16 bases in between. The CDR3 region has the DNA TGTGCCAGCATCGGGGATCGCGGGCCCTCCTACGAGCAGTACTTC. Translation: CASIGDRGPSYEQYF.

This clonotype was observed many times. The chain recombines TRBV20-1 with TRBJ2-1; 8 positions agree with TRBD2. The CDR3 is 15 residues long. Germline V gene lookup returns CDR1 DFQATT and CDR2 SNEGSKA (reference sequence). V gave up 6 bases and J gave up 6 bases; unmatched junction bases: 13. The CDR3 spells CSANPALAGGNEQFF. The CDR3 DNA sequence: TGCAGTGCCAACCCTGCCCTAGCGGGCGGCAATGAGCAGTTCTTC.